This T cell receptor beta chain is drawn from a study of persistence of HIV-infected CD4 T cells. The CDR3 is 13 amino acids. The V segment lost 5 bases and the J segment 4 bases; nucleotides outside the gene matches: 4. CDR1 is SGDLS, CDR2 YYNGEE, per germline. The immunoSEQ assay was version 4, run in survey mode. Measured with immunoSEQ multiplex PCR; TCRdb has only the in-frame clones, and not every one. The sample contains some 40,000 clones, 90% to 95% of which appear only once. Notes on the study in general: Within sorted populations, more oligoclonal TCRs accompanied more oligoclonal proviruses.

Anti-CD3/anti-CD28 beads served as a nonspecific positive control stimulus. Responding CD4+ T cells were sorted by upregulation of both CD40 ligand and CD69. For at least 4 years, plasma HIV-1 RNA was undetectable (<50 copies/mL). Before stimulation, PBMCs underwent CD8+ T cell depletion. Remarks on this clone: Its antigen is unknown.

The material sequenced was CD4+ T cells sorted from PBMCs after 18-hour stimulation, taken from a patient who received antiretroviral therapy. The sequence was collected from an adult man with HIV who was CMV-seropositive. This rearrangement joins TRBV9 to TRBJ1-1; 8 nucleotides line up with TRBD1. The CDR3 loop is CASRPDRGTEAFF. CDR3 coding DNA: TGTGCCAGCAGACCCGACAGGGGCACTGAAGCTTTCTTT.